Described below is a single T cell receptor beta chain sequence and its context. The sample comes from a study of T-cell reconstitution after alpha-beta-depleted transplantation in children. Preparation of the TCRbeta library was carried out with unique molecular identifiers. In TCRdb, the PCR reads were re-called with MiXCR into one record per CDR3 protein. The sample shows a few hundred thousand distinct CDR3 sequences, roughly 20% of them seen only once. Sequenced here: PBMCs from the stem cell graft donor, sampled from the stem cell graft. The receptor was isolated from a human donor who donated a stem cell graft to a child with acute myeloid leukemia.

CDR3 sequence (DNA): TGTGCCAGCAGTGACAACTATGGCTACACCTTC. It yields the protein CASSDNYGYTF. This sequence joins TRBV25-1 and TRBJ1-2; the D is unclear. CDR1 is MGHDK, CDR2 SYGVNS, per germline. Trimming took off 3 bases at V and 2 bases at J, with 1 base between the two ends. The CDR3 has 11 residues.